The sequence of this T cell receptor beta chain was determined in a study of monozygotic twins with inflammatory bowel disease. As regards this clonotype: The antigen remains unidentified.

Someone took an approximately 2.5 ml blood sample from each of the donors. The CDR3 is made up of 16 amino acids. CDR1 is LGHDT, CDR2 YNNKEL, per germline (reference sequence). No DNA is given; TCRdb re-called the 5' RACE reads and lists each CDR3 protein once. The sample table sets out over 200,000 distinct CDR3 sequences. Study-wide results and caveats: The authors note that differing immunosuppressive treatments may have added variability to patient repertoires.

This receptor was identified in a human donor with ulcerative colitis or Crohn's disease, or a healthy co-twin of an affected twin (not recorded which). Sequencing was carried out using blood. The chain employs TRBV3-1 and TRBJ2-1; no DNA is available, so the TRBD1 call from TCRdb remains unchecked. CDR3 amino acids: CASSQVPRDSYNEQFF.